This T cell receptor beta chain was identified during a study of blood T cell repertoires in COVID-19. Per the original methods: Cell counts per sample came from amplifying reference gene primers. Repertoires were generated with immunoSEQ multiplex PCR, while TCRdb's copy carries only in-frame clones and drops some. D and trimming come from the DNA, and the V and J calls and clone size come from that table. The data hold about 50,000 clones, with about 89% observed a single time. Germline CDR1 reads MNHEY; CDR2 reads SVGAGI. After removal of 6 bases from V and 0 bases from J, the junction contained 2 bases not matched to a gene. The CDR3 is 15 amino acids.

The clonotype comes from a human donor in a cohort sampled during active COVID-19. The sample comprised peripheral blood. The chain carries TRBV6-5 and TRBJ2-3; 11 bases are a match to TRBD1. The CDR3 DNA sequence: TGTGCCAGCAGCGGACAGGGGGCGAGCACAGATACGCAGTATTTT. Translating gives CASSGQGASTDTQYF.